The source of this T cell receptor (beta chain) is a study of blood T cell repertoires in COVID-19. Study details: Sites in the United States, Italy and Spain provided acute and convalescent COVID-19 samples. Sample material is recorded as cDNA or gDNA derived from T cells, B-cell-depleted T cells, or PBMCs.

Sequencing was performed with immunoSEQ multiplex PCR; in TCRdb, only in-frame clones are kept and a portion is missing. The table records 150,000 to 200,000 clones, under 90% of them present only once. Participants' reported clinical history set cohort assignment. In Cohort 3, a recovered donor had either two negative PCRs, clearance, or symptom resolution. The source is a woman aged 55 to 70 who had recovered from COVID-19. Sample: PBMCs or T cells enriched from blood (not recorded which).

The CDR3 protein is CASTGYSGNTIYF. For the CDR3, the DNA is TGTGCCAGTACAGGATACTCTGGAAACACCATATATTTT. The gene calls are TRBV19 and TRBJ1-3; D uncertain. V gave up 7 bases and J gave up 0 bases, with 7 bases separating them. Germline V gene sequence: CDR1 LNHDA, CDR2 SQIVND (reference sequence). The CDR3 runs 13 residues.